This is a list of T cell receptor beta chains from one sample in a study of blood T cells in healthy people across ages. TCRdb independently ran MiXCR on the 5' RACE reads; one entry per CDR3 protein. The repertoire holds approximately 730,000 distinct CDR3 sequences, with 40% to 45% as singletons. The sample taken for sequencing was blood. Receptor source: an older woman in good health. The CDR3 runs from the conserved cysteine through the conserved F or W. The order of the fields is D gene, J gene, V gene, clone size, CDR3 DNA, CDR3 protein. A D gene is named only where the DNA matches it firmly. The size of a clone is reported for some rows only, either as once, few or many, or as a class for expanded clones.

d_gene: NA; j_gene: TRBJ1-1; v_gene: TRBV6-2/TRBV6-3; abundance: NA; CDR3nt: TGTGCCAGCAGTTATTGGGGGACGGATGAAGCTTTCTTT; CDR3aa: CASSYWGTDEAFF
d_gene: TRBD1; j_gene: TRBJ1-5; v_gene: TRBV12-3/TRBV12-4; abundance: few; CDR3nt: TGTGCCAGCAGTTCACAACTCAGGGGGTTGGGCAATCAGCCCCAGCATTTT; CDR3aa: CASSSQLRGLGNQPQHF
d_gene: TRBD1; j_gene: TRBJ2-7; v_gene: TRBV5-1; abundance: NA; CDR3nt: TGCGCCAGCAGCTTTGGCCCTCCCGACAGGGTCTCTCCCCTCTACGAGCAGTACTTC; CDR3aa: CASSFGPPDRVSPLYEQYF
d_gene: NA; j_gene: TRBJ2-7; v_gene: TRBV20-1; abundance: few; CDR3nt: TGCAGTGCTAGGAGGGTCCGGGGCGAGCAGTACTTC; CDR3aa: CSARRVRGEQYF
d_gene: NA; j_gene: TRBJ2-7; v_gene: TRBV9; abundance: few; CDR3nt: TGTGCCAGCAGCCCCCCGGCTAGCAGTTCCTACGAGCAGTACTTC; CDR3aa: CASSPPASSSYEQYF
d_gene: NA; j_gene: TRBJ2-1; v_gene: TRBV10-3; abundance: NA; CDR3nt: TGTGCCATCAACGGTCATGAGGGTGAGCAGTTCTTC; CDR3aa: CAINGHEGEQFF
d_gene: NA; j_gene: TRBJ2-7; v_gene: TRBV2; abundance: NA; CDR3nt: TGTGCCAGCAGTGACTCACTTGGGACGGTGACAAACTACGAGCAGTACTTC; CDR3aa: CASSDSLGTVTNYEQYF
d_gene: NA; j_gene: TRBJ2-5; v_gene: TRBV9; abundance: NA; CDR3nt: TGTGCCAGCAGCGTAGATGGGGGCCAAGAGACCCAGTACTTC; CDR3aa: CASSVDGGQETQYF
d_gene: NA; j_gene: TRBJ1-1; v_gene: TRBV12-3/TRBV12-4; abundance: few; CDR3nt: TGTGCCAGCAGTTTTGCTCGGGGCGGGGCTGAAGCTTTCTTT; CDR3aa: CASSFARGGAEAFF
d_gene: NA; j_gene: TRBJ2-4; v_gene: TRBV3-1; abundance: NA; CDR3nt: TGTGCCAGCAGCCCAGACTCCGGGAACAGATATGAGCAGTACTTC; CDR3aa: CASSPDSGNRYEQYF
d_gene: NA; j_gene: TRBJ2-5; v_gene: TRBV29-1; abundance: NA; CDR3nt: TGCAGCGTTTTAACTATCCAAGAGACCCAGTACTTC; CDR3aa: CSVLTIQETQYF
d_gene: NA; j_gene: TRBJ2-3; v_gene: TRBV7-2; abundance: once; CDR3nt: TGTGCCGGCGGCCTAGCAAGCACAGATACGCAGTATTTT; CDR3aa: CAGGLASTDTQYF
d_gene: TRBD2; j_gene: TRBJ2-7; v_gene: TRBV6-6; abundance: few; CDR3nt: TGTGCCAGCAGTTACTCTCGGGAGGGCCCGTCTGCCGAGCAGTACTTC; CDR3aa: CASSYSREGPSAEQYF
d_gene: TRBD2; j_gene: TRBJ2-5; v_gene: TRBV15; abundance: NA; CDR3nt: TGTGCCACCTCACGCGGGCGGGGGGTCCAAGAGACCCAGTACTTC; CDR3aa: CATSRGRGVQETQYF
d_gene: NA; j_gene: TRBJ2-3; v_gene: TRBV18; abundance: few; CDR3nt: TGTGCCAGCTCACTACAGGAGAGCACAGATACGCAGTATTTT; CDR3aa: CASSLQESTDTQYF
d_gene: NA; j_gene: TRBJ1-6; v_gene: TRBV20-1; abundance: few; CDR3nt: TGCAGTGCTATAGAGGGGACGGCAGGGAGTTCACCCCTCCACTTT; CDR3aa: CSAIEGTAGSSPLHF
d_gene: TRBD1; j_gene: TRBJ1-1; v_gene: TRBV20-1; abundance: few; CDR3nt: TGCAGTGCTCCCGACAGGGGGCTCGCTGAAGCTTTCTTT; CDR3aa: CSAPDRGLAEAFF
d_gene: TRBD1; j_gene: TRBJ1-2; v_gene: TRBV10-3; abundance: NA; CDR3nt: TGTGCCATCAATTGGGACAGGGATGTACATGGCTACACCTTC; CDR3aa: CAINWDRDVHGYTF
d_gene: NA; j_gene: TRBJ2-7; v_gene: TRBV12-3/TRBV12-4; abundance: many; CDR3nt: TGTGCCAGCAGTTCCCAACCTCGGAAGTACGAGCAGTACTTC; CDR3aa: CASSSQPRKYEQYF
d_gene: NA; j_gene: TRBJ1-1; v_gene: TRBV30; abundance: NA; CDR3nt: TGTGCCTTATGGGATTGTGGGTGTTTCTTT; CDR3aa: CALWDCGCFF
d_gene: TRBD1; j_gene: TRBJ2-1; v_gene: TRBV28; abundance: once; CDR3nt: TGTGCCAGCAGTTCACGACAGGGGGGGCCAAATGAGCAGTTCTTC; CDR3aa: CASSSRQGGPNEQFF
d_gene: NA; j_gene: TRBJ2-5; v_gene: TRBV6-1; abundance: many; CDR3nt: TGTGCCAGCAGTGAAAAAGGGACGTTTAGGGGGACCCAGTACTTC; CDR3aa: CASSEKGTFRGTQYF
d_gene: TRBD1; j_gene: TRBJ2-3; v_gene: TRBV7-8; abundance: NA; CDR3nt: TGTGCCAGCAGCCCGTGGACAGGGGGCTCTCGGACAGATACGCAGTATTTT; CDR3aa: CASSPWTGGSRTDTQYF
d_gene: NA; j_gene: TRBJ2-7; v_gene: TRBV4-1; abundance: NA; CDR3nt: TGCGCCAGCAGCCAGGGGCGTCTGGCGGGTCAGCGGAGGTCCTACGAGCAGTACTTC; CDR3aa: CASSQGRLAGQRRSYEQYF
d_gene: NA; j_gene: TRBJ2-3; v_gene: TRBV12-3/TRBV12-4; abundance: NA; CDR3nt: TGTGCCAGCAGTTTGAGGGCAGACACAGATACGCAGTATTTT; CDR3aa: CASSLRADTDTQYF
d_gene: TRBD2; j_gene: TRBJ2-5; v_gene: TRBV7-2; abundance: NA; CDR3nt: TGTGCCAGCAGCGTAATTAGCGGGGAAGAGACCCAGTACTTC; CDR3aa: CASSVISGEETQYF
d_gene: NA; j_gene: TRBJ2-5; v_gene: TRBV29-1; abundance: NA; CDR3nt: TGCAGCGTTGAATTCGTGGTTCTGACAGGAGAAGAGACCCAGTACTTC; CDR3aa: CSVEFVVLTGEETQYF
d_gene: NA; j_gene: TRBJ2-7; v_gene: TRBV20-1; abundance: few; CDR3nt: TGCAGTGCACCACGGCGAAGGGAATGGAACGAGCAGTACTTC; CDR3aa: CSAPRRREWNEQYF
d_gene: TRBD2; j_gene: TRBJ2-3; v_gene: TRBV27; abundance: NA; CDR3nt: TGTGCCAGCAGTTTAAGACTAGCGGGAGGGCCTGGAGATACGCAGTATTTT; CDR3aa: CASSLRLAGGPGDTQYF